These 32 T cell receptor beta chains share one sample of origin, sequenced in a study of T cell clonality in common variable immunodeficiency. This table comes from immunoSEQ multiplex PCR, and its TCRdb copy is limited to in-frame clones, with some not included. The table records approximately 44,000 clones without singletons, the ten largest covering about 3%. The sequencing sample was made of peripheral blood mononuclear cells. The receptors stem from a person aged 18 to 69 in good health.

There are a few counts of this clone. Read coverage stops 3 residues before the CDR3 terminus; the germline J gene supplies the remainder. Other DNA sequences in the sample encode the same CDR3. V usage is TRBV5-6 and J usage is TRBJ2-7, with 8 nucleotides matching TRBD2. The germline V gene encodes CDR1 SGHDT and CDR2 YYEEEE. The CDR3 loop spans 14 amino acids. Trimming removed 5 bases from V and 2 bases from J; junction bases left unmatched: 6. The CDR3 bases that were read are TGTGCCAGCAGTCCGGGACTAGGGACCTACGAG. Translated, it gives CASSPGLGTYE. The whole CDR3 sequence reads CASSPGLGTYEQYF.

This clone was observed at least ten times. Read data end 3 residues before the CDR3 end; the end is taken from the germline J gene. The chain employs TRBV14 and TRBJ2-7; D not certain. CDR1 and CDR2 from the germline V gene are SGHDN and FVKESK. The CDR3 spans 14 residues. V lost 0 bases and J lost 1, with 7 bases in between. CDR3 residues: CASSQDAASYEQYF. The DNA read from the CDR3 is TGTGCCAGCAGCCAAGATGCGGCTTCCTACGAG.

This clone has ten or more counts. The junction departs from germline at one end; a sequencing error may be responsible. The sequenced part of the CDR3 DNA is TGCAGCGTTGCGGGAGGACAGGAAAGAACTAGTGAAAAA. It specifies CSVAGGQERTSEK. The whole CDR3 sequence is CSVAGGQERTSEKLFF. The rearrangement links TRBV29-1 to TRBJ1-4, with 7 bases that match TRBD1. The read halts 3 residues ahead of the CDR3 end, with the missing end drawn from the germline J gene. The V gene's germline CDR1 is SQVTM and CDR2 ANQGSEA. The CDR3 runs to 16 residues.

This clone was observed many times. The DNA read from the CDR3 is TGTGCCAGCAGCGTGACTCCCTTGTTGGATGAG. This codes for CASSVTPLLDE. In full, the CDR3 reads CASSVTPLLDEQFF. J is TRBJ2-1 and V is TRBV9; D is ambiguous. The read ends 3 residues early relative to the CDR3; the germline J gene fills the gap. Trimming stripped 2 bases from V and 8 bases from J, with 14 bases between. Germline assignment: CDR1 SGDLS and CDR2 YYNGEE. The CDR3 spans 14 residues.

This clone was recorded at least ten times. Read coverage stops 3 residues before the CDR3 terminus; the germline J gene supplies the remainder. The rearrangement joins TRBV7-2 to TRBJ2-2; D unclear. The CDR3 runs to 15 residues. Trimming removed 2 bases from V and 4 bases from J, with 11 bases in between. Germline V CDR1 and CDR2: SGHTA, FQGNSA. The CDR3 sequence: CASSLTVGRTGELFF. The covered CDR3 bases are TGTGCCAGCAGCTTAACGGTTGGGCGCACCGGGGAG.

This clone was seen many times. From the germline J gene comes the end of the CDR3, since the read stops 3 residues before it. This sequence joins TRBV5-4 and TRBJ2-5; 9 bases are shared with TRBD2. CDR1 is SGHNT, CDR2 YYREEE, per germline (reference sequence). The J segment lost 7 bases and the V segment lost 0 bases, leaving 7 bases of the junction unmatched. The CDR3 totals 15 residues. The sequenced part of the CDR3 DNA is TGTGCCAGCAGCTTGGCCGGGGGACTAGCCGCGACC. Translation: CASSLAGGLAAT. The whole CDR3 protein reads CASSLAGGLAATQYF.

This clone has ten or more counts. The read comes to an end 3 residues before the CDR3 does, leaving the germline J gene to fill in the end. The gene calls are TRBV20-1 and TRBJ1-2, with 9 bases aligning to TRBD1. V lost 1 base, J lost 5 bases, and 11 bases stayed unmatched. The CDR3 spans 16 residues. Per germline, CDR1 DFQATT and CDR2 SNEGSKA (reference sequence). The CDR3 loop is CSARGGKGDREYGYTF. Partial CDR3 DNA: TGCAGTGCTAGAGGGGGAAAAGGGGACAGGGAGTATGGC.

This clone showed up many times. The observed sequence ends 3 residues before the CDR3 terminus, with the missing tail filled in from the germline J gene. The chain carries TRBV20-1 and TRBJ2-1, with D possibly matching TRBD1 (5 bases). Trimming took 5 bases from V and 8 from J, leaving 13 bases between them. The CDR3 has 12 amino acids. Germline V gene sequence: CDR1 DFQATT, CDR2 SNEGSKA (reference sequence). This CDR3 is CSAAPTVHEQFF. CDR3 bases read: TGCAGTGCTGCTCCGACAGTCCATGAG.

Many counts were recorded for this clone. The CDR3 end is not reached by the read, which stops 3 residues before it; the germline J gene fills it in. The rearrangement joins TRBV19 to TRBJ1-1; TRBD1 matches 8 bases. The V and J ends lost 2 bases and 2 bases, in that order; junction bases with no gene match: 1. The CDR3 runs to 14 residues. Germline V lookup: CDR1 LNHDA, CDR2 SQIVND (reference sequence). Partial CDR3 DNA: TGTGCCAGTAGTATACAGGGGGCCAACACTGAA. Its protein is CASSIQGANTE. In full, the CDR3 is CASSIQGANTEAFF. The variable domain in full, with the rest retrieved from reference TRBV19 and TRBJ1-1, is DGGITQSPKYLFRKEGQNVTLSCEQNLNHDAMYWYRQDPGQGLRLIYYSQIVNDFQKGDIAEGYSVSREKKESFPLTVTSAQKNPTAFYLCASSIQGANTEAFFGQGTRLTVV.

This clone was recorded at least ten times. The read ends 3 residues shy of where the CDR3 ends; the end is completed using the germline J gene. The rearrangement uses TRBV20-1 and TRBJ2-2; D is perhaps TRBD1 (5 bases). V dropped 6 bases and J dropped 0 bases, with 11 bases sitting between them. In germline, CDR1 is DFQATT, CDR2 SNEGSKA (reference sequence). The length of the CDR3 is 14 residues. The CDR3 region is CSAPDITNTGELFF. The part of the CDR3 DNA that was read is TGCAGTGCCCCGGACATCACGAACACCGGGGAG.

Ten or more counts support this clone. The read ends 3 residues before the CDR3 terminus; that terminus is restored from the germline J gene. The V and J genes are TRBV13 and TRBJ2-5; D is unclear. V was clipped by 0 bases and J by 4 bases, with 3 bases between them. The germline V gene encodes CDR1 PRHDT and CDR2 FYEKMQ (reference sequence). The CDR3 spans 12 residues. The CDR3 sequence: CASSLGRETQYF. The covered CDR3 bases are TGTGCCAGCAGCTTAGGCCGAGAGACC.

This clone has ten or more counts. The CDR3 is cut off 3 residues early in the read; its end comes from the germline J gene. V is TRBV20-1 and J is TRBJ2-3; the match to TRBD2 covers 14 bases. CDR1 and CDR2 (germline): DFQATT, SNEGSKA (reference sequence). CDR3 length equals 16 residues. V was clipped by 3 bases and J by 5 bases; unmatched bases: 7. The sequenced part of the CDR3 DNA is TGCAGTGCTAGCTTTGGACTAGCGGGAGGCGGAGATACG. Its protein product is CSASFGLAGGGDT. The full CDR3 protein is CSASFGLAGGGDTQYF.

In this sample, this clone turned up many times. Sequencing ends 3 residues short of the CDR3 end; the germline J gene provides the rest. The chain uses TRBV7-8 and TRBJ1-5; no clear D. Germline loops: CDR1 SGHVS, CDR2 FQNEAQ. Trimming removed 5 bases at V and 0 bases at J, with 14 bases between. The CDR3 sequence is 16 residues long. The DNA read from the CDR3 is TGTGCCAGCAGCCCCTTCGGTACCTATAGCAATCAGCCC. Translation gives CASSPFGTYSNQP. The CDR3, in full, reads CASSPFGTYSNQPQHF. Full variable domain (rest looked up from reference TRBV7-8 and TRBJ1-5): GAGVSQSPRYKVAKRGQDVALRCDPISGHVSLFWYQQALGQGPEFLTYFQNEAQLDKSGLPSDRFFAERPEGSVSTLKIQRTQQEDSAVYLCASSPFGTYSNQPQHFGDGTRLSIL.

This clone was found many times. The read is 3 residues too short to cover the CDR3 end, so that end is filled in from the germline J gene. The rearrangement uses TRBV12-3 or TRBV12-4 and TRBJ2-1, with TRBD2 matching over 16 bases. The ends lost 3 bases at V and 8 bases at J; junction bases unmatched: 4. CDR3 length equals 16 residues. This CDR3 is CASSLVGLAGGDEQFF. Partial CDR3 DNA: TGTGCCAGCAGTTTGGTGGGACTAGCGGGAGGGGATGAG.

As to this clone: The CDR3 is cut off 3 residues early in the read; its end comes from the germline J gene. The chain links TRBV19 to TRBJ1-2, with D possibly matching TRBD1 (5 bases). CDR3 length: 15 amino acids. Looked up from germline, CDR1 is LNHDA and CDR2 is SQIVND (reference sequence). The DNA read from the CDR3 is TGTGCCAGTAGGTCAACTAGCGGGGCCCCCTACGAC. This sequence encodes CASRSTSGAPYD. The whole CDR3 region reads CASRSTSGAPYDYTF.

This clone was observed a handful of times. The read ends 3 residues early relative to the CDR3; the germline J gene fills the gap. The chain is built from TRBV7-8 and TRBJ2-7, with TRBD2 matching over 11 bases. The CDR3 contains 17 residues. CDR1 is SGHVS and CDR2 is FQNEAQ in the germline V gene. V shed 5 bases, J shed 1 base, and the junction held 10 bases outside the gene matches. The CDR3 sequence: CASSATSGATLSYEQYF. The part of the CDR3 DNA that was read is TGTGCCAGCAGCGCGACTAGCGGGGCCACTCTATCCTACGAG.

Regarding this clone: From the germline J gene comes the end of the CDR3, since the read stops 3 residues before it. V and J are TRBV2 and TRBJ1-2, with D possibly matching TRBD1 (6 bases). The germline CDR1 and CDR2 sequences are SNHLY and FYNNEI. Trimming stripped 5 bases from V and 0 bases from J, with 22 bases between. CDR3 length equals 18 residues. The CDR3 here is CASSKAQIGGDANYGYTF. The sequenced part of the CDR3 DNA is TGTGCCAGCAGTAAGGCGCAGATAGGGGGGGATGCTAACTATGGC.

This clone showed up many times. The CDR3 DNA, read in part, is TGTGCCAGCAGCTTAGGGGTAGCGGGAGCCTCCCCCTACGAG. It codes for CASSLGVAGASPYE. The entire CDR3 protein is CASSLGVAGASPYEQYF. This sequence joins TRBV7-8 and TRBJ2-7; 9 bases line up with TRBD2. The sequenced fragment ends 3 residues before the CDR3 boundary, so the rest is inferred from the germline J gene. J gave up 2 bases and V 1 base, and 9 bases lay outside the gene matches. The CDR3 has 17 residues. From germline, CDR1 is SGHVS and CDR2 FQNEAQ. Looking up the rest from reference TRBV7-8 and TRBJ2-7 gives the full variable domain: GAGVSQSPRYKVAKRGQDVALRCDPISGHVSLFWYQQALGQGPEFLTYFQNEAQLDKSGLPSDRFFAERPEGSVSTLKIQRTQQEDSAVYLCASSLGVAGASPYEQYFGPGTRLTVT.

This clone was found many times. The read stops 3 residues short of the end of the CDR3; the missing end is completed from the germline J gene. The chain links TRBV20-1 to TRBJ1-1, with D tentatively TRBD1 (6 bases). Germline loops: CDR1 DFQATT, CDR2 SNEGSKA (reference sequence). The CDR3 is 12 residues long. The V and J ends lost 3 bases and 7 bases respectively, with 12 bases between them. The part of the CDR3 DNA that was read is TGCAGTGCTAGCCCAAGACAGGTTGAA. Translation: CSASPRQVE. From start to end, the CDR3 is CSASPRQVEAFF.

This clone has at least ten counts. The sequenced fragment ends 3 residues before the CDR3 boundary, so the rest is inferred from the germline J gene. The V gene is TRBV5-1, the J gene TRBJ1-1; a weak D match, TRBD1 (5 bases). CDR3 length: 15 amino acids. Per the germline V gene, CDR1 is SGHRS and CDR2 is YFSETQ. Trimming removed 4 bases at V and 4 bases at J, with 17 bases between. The CDR3 loop is CASSDEPTGVTEAFF. The sequenced CDR3 bases are TGCGCCAGCAGCGACGAACCGACGGGGGTCACTGAA.

This clone was recorded many times. With the read ending 3 residues before the CDR3 end, the germline J gene is used to fill in that end. The V call is TRBV5-1, the J call TRBJ1-6; tentatively, D is TRBD1 (6 bases). Trimming removed 7 bases at V and 7 bases at J, with 12 bases between. The V gene's germline CDR1 is SGHRS and CDR2 YFSETQ. The CDR3 runs 13 residues. The CDR3 loop reads CASSRDTNSPLHF. Incomplete CDR3 DNA: TGCGCCAGCTCCCGGGACACCAATTCACCC.

This clone has a handful of counts. CDR3 bases read: TGTGCCAGTAGCCCCCCCGGCGTGGGCGCGACTAATGAAAAA. It translates to CASSPPGVGATNEK. In full, the CDR3 is CASSPPGVGATNEKLFF. The V and J genes are TRBV19 and TRBJ1-4; D not resolved. The read terminates 3 residues before the CDR3 end, so the remaining end is supplied by the germline J gene. Germline CDR1 reads LNHDA; CDR2 reads SQIVND (reference sequence). V lost 6 bases, J lost 2 bases, and 19 bases lay in between. CDR3 size: 17 residues.

This clone appeared many times. The read gets to within 3 residues of the CDR3 end, and the germline J gene fills in the rest. The genes are TRBV2 and TRBJ2-3; 8 nucleotides match TRBD2. V shed 9 bases, J shed 3 bases, and the junction held 5 bases outside the gene matches. The CDR3 loop spans 13 amino acids. CDR1 SNHLY and CDR2 FYNNEI come from the germline V gene. Partial CDR3 DNA: TGTGCCAGAGGGACTAGTAAAACAGATACG. Its protein is CARGTSKTDT. The complete CDR3 sequence is CARGTSKTDTQYF.

The table lists this clone with many counts. The read halts 3 residues ahead of the CDR3 end, with the missing end drawn from the germline J gene. The J gene is TRBJ1-2, the V gene TRBV4-2; tentatively, D is TRBD1 (5 bases). Germline V gene lookup returns CDR1 LGHNA and CDR2 YNFKEQ. The CDR3 is made up of 15 amino acids. V dropped 0 bases and J dropped 6 bases, with 14 bases sitting between them. The CDR3 region is CASSQDEGRRHGYTF. The sequenced part of the CDR3 DNA is TGTGCCAGCAGCCAAGACGAGGGGAGGAGGCATGGC.

This clone was picked up many times. The sequence runs out 3 residues before the end of the CDR3; the remainder is reconstructed from the germline J gene. The chain joins TRBV5-6 to TRBJ1-2; the D gene is possibly TRBD1 (6 bases). CDR1 is SGHDT and CDR2 is YYEEEE in the germline V gene. The CDR3 is 14 residues long. Between the trimmed V and J ends, which lost 0 bases and 7 bases, there was a span of 13 bases. The CDR3: CASSLVRGALGYTF. CDR3 bases read: TGTGCCAGCAGCTTGGTTCGGGGGGCGCTTGGC. Combining the CDR3 with reference TRBV5-6 and TRBJ1-2 gives the whole variable domain DAGVTQSPTHLIKTRGQQVTLRCSPKSGHDTVSWYQQALGQGPQFIFQYYEEEERQRGNFPDRFSGHQFPNYSSELNVNALLLGDSALYLCASSLVRGALGYTFGSGTRLTVV.

This clone was observed many times. The CDR3 is cut off 3 residues early in the read; its end comes from the germline J gene. V and J are TRBV10-3 and TRBJ2-5, with 7 positions matching TRBD1. This CDR3 contains 16 residues. V lost 4 bases to trimming and J lost 2 bases; unmatched junction nucleotides: 10. Germline assignment: CDR1 ENHRY and CDR2 SYGVKD. The DNA read from the CDR3 is TGTGCCATCAGTGGAAGGGGGACAGAGGGACAAGAGACC. Translating it yields CAISGRGTEGQET. The complete CDR3 sequence is CAISGRGTEGQETQYF.

This clone was seen at least ten times. The CDR3 end lies 3 residues beyond the end of the read and is filled in from the germline J gene. The chain is built from TRBV10-3 and TRBJ1-5; tentatively, D is TRBD1 (6 bases). Germline assignment: CDR1 ENHRY and CDR2 SYGVKD. The CDR3 extends over 16 amino acids. Trimming shortened V by 2 bases and J by 2 bases, and 13 bases separated the two germline ends. The CDR3 protein is CAISEAQGLGNQPQHF. The sequenced part of the CDR3 DNA is TGTGCCATCAGTGAGGCCCAGGGGCTGGGCAATCAGCCC.

In its sample, this clone was seen many times. The sequence runs out 3 residues before the end of the CDR3; the remainder is reconstructed from the germline J gene. The rearrangement joins TRBV7-7 to TRBJ2-1; 9 nucleotides align to TRBD2. The CDR3 totals 14 residues. Looked up from germline, CDR1 is SSHAT and CDR2 is FNYEAQ (reference sequence). V shed 5 bases and J 7 bases; nucleotides not matched to a gene: 6. CDR3 DNA (partial): TGTGCCAGCAGCCATCAGGCGGGGGGGAATGAG. As protein: CASSHQAGGNE. The full CDR3 protein reads CASSHQAGGNEQFF. The variable domain in full, completed from reference TRBV7-7 and TRBJ2-1, reads GAGVSQSPRYKVTKRGQDVTLRCDPISSHATLYWYQQALGQGPEFLTYFNYEAQPDKSGLPSDRFSAERPEGSISTLTIQRTEQRDSAMYRCASSHQAGGNEQFFGPGTRLTVL.

Ten or more counts support this clone. The CDR3 end lies 3 residues beyond the end of the read and is filled in from the germline J gene. The rearrangement uses TRBV7-8 and TRBJ1-3, with TRBD1 matching 8 bases. V was clipped by 4 bases and J by 0 bases; unmatched bases: 5. The CDR3 is 16 residues long. Germline V gives CDR1 SGHVS, CDR2 FQNEAQ. The CDR3 sequence: CASSSGQVLSGNTIYF. The sequenced part of the CDR3 DNA is TGTGCCAGCAGCTCGGGACAGGTCCTCTCTGGAAACACC.

This clone was seen many times. The CDR3 end falls 3 residues outside the read, so it is completed with the germline J gene. V usage is TRBV15 and J usage is TRBJ2-7; D may be TRBD1 (6 bases). Germline V gene sequence: CDR1 LNHNV, CDR2 YYDKDF (reference sequence). The V end was cut by 0 bases, the J end by 3 bases, with 21 bases between. CDR3 length: 18 amino acids. The CDR3 sequence is CATSRDFAGTGNIYEQYF. CDR3 DNA (partial): TGTGCCACCAGCAGAGATTTTGCGGGCACAGGGAATATCTACGAG.

The sample holds many counts of this clone. The CDR3 extends 3 residues past the end of the read, so its final part is completed from the germline J gene. The gene calls are TRBV18 and TRBJ2-3; D is uncertain. Germline V lookup: CDR1 KGHSH, CDR2 LQKENI. The CDR3 covers 13 residues. The ends were cut back, 3 bases at V and 4 bases at J, with 8 bases in the middle. The CDR3 bases that were read are TGTGCCAGCTCACCCCGGTCGGCAGATACG. It codes for CASSPRSADT. The CDR3 as a whole reads CASSPRSADTQYF.

This clone was observed at least ten times. The CDR3 is cut off 3 residues early in the read; its end comes from the germline J gene. The J gene is TRBJ1-2, the V gene TRBV7-9, with 10 bases matching TRBD1. Germline CDR1 reads SEHNR; CDR2 reads FQNEAQ (reference sequence). Losses at the gene ends were 3 bases for V and 6 bases for J; bases not matched to a gene: 4. The CDR3 loop spans 14 amino acids. The covered CDR3 bases are TGTGCCAGCAGCTTTACCGGGACAGGGGATGGC. This codes for CASSFTGTGDG. The whole CDR3 sequence reads CASSFTGTGDGYTF.